The T cell receptor (beta chain) described here comes from a study of T cells in Graves' hyperthyroidism and ophthalmopathy. Overall study results and limits: Blood shared most expanded thyroid clonotypes above 0.001.

This clonotype was seen a few times. Its antigen is currently unknown. It was RNA transcripts that yielded the amplified TCR beta CDR3 regions. The HTBI primer set drove a first-round RT-PCR of the TCR CDR3. TCRdb re-called the multiplex PCR reads with MiXCR, one entry per CDR3 protein. The repertoire holds some 500,000 distinct CDR3 sequences, approximately 14% seen once, with over 15% in the top ten. The study defined stable Graves' hyperthyroidism as no ophthalmopathy progression within 18 months. Exclusion followed for patients with uncontrolled infection, other autoimmune disease, pregnancy or lactation. Used for diagnoses were clinical symptoms, serum thyroxine and TRAb, thyroid ultrasound and orbital computed tomography. Trimming stripped 3 bases from V and 3 bases from J, with 14 bases between. Germline values: CDR1 SGHDN, CDR2 FVKESK. This CDR3 contains 15 residues.

The chain carries TRBV14 and TRBJ1-2, with D unclear. Material for sequencing was blood. This clonotype was obtained from a woman aged 18-30 years with Graves' hyperthyroidism. CDR3 sequence reads: CASSQTAAAYYGYTF. For the CDR3, the DNA is TGTGCCAGCAGCCAGACCGCGGCAGCTTACTATGGCTACACCTTC.